The 23 T cell receptor beta chains below come from one sample, sequenced in a study of cytomegalovirus exposure and HLA in healthy donors (dated by TCRdb to 2015 to 2018). Library preparation employed the immunoSEQ multiplex PCR assay. The multiplex PCR relied on a mix of 60 forward primers for TCR Vbeta segments and 13 reverse primers for TCR Jbeta segments. Imported from immuneACCESS, the table was reduced by TCRdb to in-frame sequences with V and J called. These copies leave out some clones; in studies compared against another copy, an unresolved V gene accounts for under half, and the cause of the remainder is not known. This sample comprises approximately 79,000 clones, approximately 69% of them detected only once. The leading ten clones occupy roughly 9.1% of the sample. Sample: PBMCs. These receptor sequences come from a man aged 40-49 years in good health and CMV-seropositive.

V gene TRBV7-8 combines with J gene TRBJ1-1; D is possibly TRBD1 (6 bases). The V and J ends lost 6 bases and 1 base respectively, with 15 bases between them. The CDR3 spans 15 residues. The germline V gene has CDR1 SGHVS and CDR2 FQNEAQ. This CDR3 reads CASSFSPTGNTEAFF. The CDR3 DNA follows: TGTGCCAGCAGTTTCTCACCGACAGGGAACACTGAAGCTTTCTTT.

The CDR3: CASRNRGHNEKLFF. The CDR3 DNA follows: TGTGCCAGCAGAAACAGGGGGCATAATGAAAAACTGTTTTTT. The chain combines TRBV2 with TRBJ1-4; TRBD1 matches at 9 bases. The CDR3 has 14 amino acids. V lost 6 bases, J lost 4 bases, and 3 bases stayed unmatched. Per the germline V gene, CDR1 is SNHLY and CDR2 is FYNNEI.

The chain carries TRBV28 and TRBJ1-1; 11 nucleotides agree with TRBD1. V was pared by 8 bases and J by 5 bases, with 4 bases of the junction left unmatched. The CDR3 is 13 residues long. The germline V gene has CDR1 MDHEN and CDR2 SYDVKM. CDR3 amino acids: CASLGQGATEAFF. CDR3 sequence (DNA): TGTGCCAGCCTCGGACAGGGGGCTACTGAAGCTTTCTTT.

The chain carries TRBV6-5 and TRBJ1-3; D is uncertain. Looked up from germline, CDR1 is MNHEY and CDR2 is SVGAGI. Trimming took off 0 bases at V and 4 bases at J, with 10 bases between the two ends. The CDR3 is made up of 15 amino acids. CDR3 protein: CASSYSGGAGNTIYF. Here the CDR3 DNA reads TGTGCCAGCAGTTACTCGGGAGGCGCCGGAAACACCATATATTTT.

The chain recombines TRBV4-1 with TRBJ1-2; TRBD1 is a possible D gene (6 bases). The V gene's germline CDR1 is MGHRA and CDR2 YSYEKL. The CDR3 extends over 14 amino acids. The ends were cut back, 4 bases at V and 4 bases at J, with 13 bases in the middle. This CDR3 reads CASSPHRDSYGYTF. CDR3 DNA: TGCGCCAGCAGCCCTCACAGGGATAGCTATGGCTACACCTTC.

The chain combines TRBV2 with TRBJ2-5, with 7 bases lining up with TRBD2. This CDR3 has 15 residues. Trimming took 4 bases from V and 5 from J; bases not matched to a gene: 10. CDR1 and CDR2 (germline): SNHLY, FYNNEI. For the CDR3, the DNA is TGTGCCAGCAGTGTCCCTAGCGGCGCGGGGGAGACCCAGTACTTC. This codes for CASSVPSGAGETQYF.

CDR3: CASSSDTYNQPQHF. DNA for the CDR3: TGTGCCAGCAGCTCTGACACCTACAATCAGCCCCAGCATTTT. V and J are TRBV7-2 and TRBJ1-5; no firm D call. The CDR3 loop spans 14 amino acids. CDR1 is SGHTA, CDR2 FQGNSA, per germline. Deletions cut 4 bases from V and 3 bases from J, with 10 bases between.

This rearrangement joins TRBV7-2 to TRBJ1-6, with 9 positions matching TRBD1. The CDR3 sequence is 15 residues long. The germline V gene encodes CDR1 SGHTA and CDR2 FQGNSA. Unmatched junction bases numbered 3, after V lost 3 bases and J lost 6 bases. DNA of the CDR3: TGTGCCAGCAGCTTTAGGACAGGGGCTAATTCACCCCTCCACTTT. This codes for CASSFRTGANSPLHF.

The chain uses TRBV4-2 and TRBJ2-5; D may be TRBD2 (6 bases). Germline lookup yields CDR1 LGHNA and CDR2 YNFKEQ. Deletions cut 4 bases from V and 5 bases from J, with 11 bases between. This CDR3 is built from 13 residues. The CDR3: CASSPGGVETQYF. Written as DNA, the CDR3 is TGTGCCAGCAGCCCCGGGGGAGTGGAGACCCAGTACTTC.

This clone was counted only a few times. This chain joins TRBV7-7 and TRBJ2-1, with D tentatively TRBD1 (6 bases). The ends were cut back, 5 bases at V and 8 bases at J, with 13 bases in the middle. The germline V gene encodes CDR1 SSHAT and CDR2 FNYEAQ (reference sequence). The CDR3 has 13 amino acids. CDR3 loop: CASSQDSLDEQFF. CDR3 bases: TGTGCCAGCAGCCAGGACAGTCTCGATGAGCAGTTCTTC.

This clone occurred once. The chain couples TRBV28 to TRBJ2-5; 8 bases are a match to TRBD1. The germline CDR1 and CDR2 sequences are MDHEN and SYDVKM. V shed 5 bases, J shed 1 base, and the junction held 3 bases outside the gene matches. The CDR3 runs 14 residues. CDR3 bases: TGTGCCAGCAGTCCCGGACAGGGCCAAGAGACCCAGTACTTC. This gives the protein CASSPGQGQETQYF.

This chain uses TRBV28 with TRBJ1-4, with a weak D call TRBD1 (6 bases). The CDR3 has 14 amino acids. V shed 5 bases and J shed 4 bases, with 11 bases lying between them. Germline V gene sequence: CDR1 MDHEN, CDR2 SYDVKM. The CDR3 DNA is TGTGCCAGCAGTGCGGACAGCGTTAATGAAAAACTGTTTTTT. Residues: CASSADSVNEKLFF.

The V call is TRBV9, the J call TRBJ2-7, with D hard to call. CDR1 is SGDLS and CDR2 is YYNGEE in the germline V gene. The CDR3 spans 11 residues. With 6 bases removed from V and 1 base from J, the gap between germline ends came to 5 bases. CDR3: CASTGSYEQYF. CDR3 nucleotides: TGTGCCAGCACGGGTTCCTACGAGCAGTACTTC.

This clone was recorded only once. The chain recombines TRBV10-1 with TRBJ2-7, with D perhaps TRBD2 (6 bases). Germline CDR1 reads WNHNN; CDR2 reads SYGVQD (reference sequence). The V and J ends lost 3 bases and 1 base respectively, with 10 bases between them. The CDR3 covers 14 residues. The CDR3, as DNA: TGCGCCAGCAGTGACGGGAGCGGATCCTACGAGCAGTACTTC. Translation gives CASSDGSGSYEQYF.

The rearrangement uses TRBV6-1 and TRBJ1-5, with 10 nucleotides matching TRBD1. Germline lookup yields CDR1 MNHNS and CDR2 SASEGT. J was trimmed by 7 bases and V by 2 bases; bases with no gene match: 8. The CDR3 sequence is 16 residues long. The CDR3 sequence is CASSEWDRGLRQPQHF. The CDR3 DNA reads as TGTGCCAGCAGTGAATGGGACAGGGGTCTAAGACAGCCCCAGCATTTT.

The chain employs TRBV10-3 and TRBJ1-1; no clear D. The CDR3 consists of 12 residues. Germline CDR1 reads ENHRY; CDR2 reads SYGVKD. Trimming took off 3 bases at V and 3 bases at J, with 5 bases between the two ends. Written as DNA, the CDR3 is TGTGCCATCAGTGACCGGGACACTGAAGCTTTCTTT. The encoded protein is CAISDRDTEAFF.

The rearrangement uses TRBV13 and TRBJ2-7, with a weak D call TRBD2 (5 bases). This CDR3 spans 15 amino acids. Trimming stripped 4 bases from V and 3 bases from J, with 16 bases between. Germline CDR1 PRHDT, CDR2 FYEKMQ (reference sequence). CDR3 in amino acids: CASSYASPRHYEQYF. DNA for the CDR3: TGTGCCAGCAGCTATGCTAGCCCCCGCCACTACGAGCAGTACTTC.

This clone was seen more than once but under ten times. The chain recombines TRBV19 with TRBJ2-2, with TRBD2 identical over 7 bases. The germline V gene has CDR1 LNHDA and CDR2 SQIVND (reference sequence). V gave up 5 bases and J gave up 5 bases; unmatched junction bases: 8. This CDR3 region has 15 residues. CDR3 sequence (DNA): TGTGCCAGTAGTCGGGCGGGAGTCATGACCGGGGAGCTGTTTTTT. It codes for CASSRAGVMTGELFF.

This clone was found once. The chain employs TRBV7-2 and TRBJ2-1; tentative D call: TRBD2 (6 bases). Trimming took off 0 bases at V and 7 bases at J, with 13 bases between the two ends. The CDR3 covers 15 residues. The germline gives CDR1 SGHTA, CDR2 FQGNSA. The CDR3 here is CASSLADSGSNEQFF. Written as DNA, the CDR3 is TGTGCCAGCAGCTTAGCGGATAGCGGATCAAATGAGCAGTTCTTC.

This clone came up a few times. V and J are TRBV30 and TRBJ1-3; maybe TRBD1 (5 bases). The V end lost 2 bases, the J end lost 0 bases, and 11 bases lay between the germline ends. This CDR3 has 15 residues. Germline V CDR1 and CDR2: GTSNPN, SVGIG (reference sequence). The DNA for the CDR3 is TGTGCCTGGAGTCCGGGACTGAACTCTGGAAACACCATATATTTT. Protein sequence: CAWSPGLNSGNTIYF.

V and J are TRBV28 and TRBJ2-7, with TRBD2 as a possible D gene (6 bases). V was trimmed by 2 bases and J by 3 bases, leaving 14 bases between them. CDR1 is MDHEN and CDR2 is SYDVKM in the germline V gene. This CDR3 is built from 15 residues. The CDR3 spells CASSLKWGLSYEQYF. The CDR3 DNA is TGTGCCAGCAGTTTAAAGTGGGGACTGAGCTACGAGCAGTACTTC.

This clone was detected only a few times. In nucleotides, the CDR3 is TGTGCCACTCGGGACAGGGCGGGGATTAGCGGGGAGCTGTTTTTT. This translates into CATRDRAGISGELFF. J is TRBJ2-2 and V is TRBV27; 9 bases line up with TRBD1. The CDR3 extends over 15 amino acids. The junction had 13 bases not matched to a gene; V was cut back by 10 bases and J by 7 bases. The germline V gene has CDR1 MNHEY and CDR2 SMNVEV (reference sequence).

The rearrangement uses TRBV27 and TRBJ2-5; 12 nucleotides agree with TRBD2. The DNA end favors TRBJ2-7, so the J call may be wrong. The CDR3 spans 16 residues. CDR1 and CDR2 from the germline V gene are MNHEY and SMNVEV (reference sequence). CDR3 protein: CASSPQRLAGAYEQYF. CDR3 bases: TGTGCCAGCAGTCCTCAAAGACTAGCGGGGGCCTACGAGCAGTACTTC.